This T cell receptor beta chain was recovered during a study of shared clonotypes between healthy human individuals (dated by TCRdb to the early 2020s). For the study in its entirety: A couple of women and three men aged 18 to 49 years were included in the cohort. For each donor, three plates each were used for CD4 naive and CD4 memory, two plates were used for CD8 naive, and one plate was used for CD8 memory. Between about 0.8 and 9 billion PBMCs per donor were obtained by leukapheresis. The study deeply sequenced blood TCR repertoires of five healthy adults to estimate repertoire size and the extent of clonotype sharing between individuals. Libraries were prepared and TCR repertoires were sequenced by different laboratories using diverse techniques, in order to increase sequencing depth and limit assay-specific biases. General study outcomes and caveats: Because the study included a small number of donors, the genetic and exposure-history diversity represented was limited. Naive subsets generally had larger estimated clonotype richness than memory subsets did. Only blood was sampled, and tissue TCR repertoires likely differ from those in blood. Higher generation probabilities were observed for clonotypes shared by all four sorted-subset donors than for non-shared clonotypes. Sharing across a handful of donors was observed for around 5% of naive CD4, less than 4% of naive CD8, 2% to 2.5% of memory CD4, and roughly 0.4% of memory CD8 clonotypes. Rarefaction of sorted-subset datasets indicated incomplete sequencing despite the large sequencing depth. Pairwise subsampling indicated that sequencing depth was expected to affect the degree of clonotype sharing among donors.

Donors were healthy HIV-negative adults with no recently reported acute infections or vaccinations. Only Caucasian adults living in Nashville, Tennessee, USA were represented among the donors. CD4+ T cells were enriched by magnetic negative selection; naive cells were then positively selected on CD45RA, and the negative fraction formed the memory subset. Blood was obtained by leukapheresis, after which PBMCs were separated by Ficoll-Histopaque density gradient centrifugation and cryopreserved in liquid nitrogen vapor phase. Purity and quantity of every magnetically sorted T cell population were checked by analytical flow cytometry. Genomic DNA was isolated from each sorted fraction and quantified by UV absorbance on a Nanodrop 2000c. Sequences MNHEY (CDR1) and SMNVEV (CDR2) are obtained from the germline V gene (reference sequence). The CDR3 has 14 amino acids, counting the end cysteine and phenylalanine. Of all the DNA, just the CDR3 is kept, 42 bases in frame from base 1. V gives up 6 bases and J gives up 3 bases, and the segment between their germline ends measures 15 bases.

With respect to this clone: Its antigen remains undetermined. The input lacks base qualities; no much larger clone sits a single base away.

Using the deep immunoSEQ assay, multiplex PCR amplified TCR CDR3 regions from genomic DNA. For each cell subset, the extracted genomic DNA was distributed evenly across all wells of several immunoSEQ 96-well plates, and each plate served as one replicate. For sorted subsets, around 200 ng genomic DNA, equal to some 28,000 T cell genomes, was loaded into each replicate PCR. The purified libraries were quantified using a Qubit 3.0 fluorometer, sized with a Bioanalyzer 2100, and then quantified again using the KAPA Library Quantification kit. A separate single-read 150-cycle Illumina NextSeq 550 flow cell was used to sequence each immunoSEQ 96-well plate. The original methods were these. Because the immunoSEQ output included only junctional sequences and no quality scores, the filtering could not be the same as the filtering used for full-length reads. To assign V/J genes and CDR3, sequences were annotated against IMGT germline references using PyIR, a Python wrapper for IgBLAST v1.9. Reads were filtered out if the reads had weak V/J assignments (E-value above 1e-6), no CDR3, stop codons, out-of-frame junctions, or ambiguous translated residues. A V3J clonotype was defined by an identical inferred V gene, J gene, and CDR3 amino acid sequence. Percentage overlap between repertoires was computed as shared unique clonotypes divided by the size of the smaller repertoire. Repertoire richness was assessed with RTK rarefaction, the Chao1 estimator, and Recon v2.1 estimates of unobserved clonotypes. For all TCRbeta clonotypes obtained by the gDNA method from a few donors, generation probabilities were computed with OLGA. The table was pulled from immuneACCESS by TCRdb, which kept in-frame rearrangements only. Such tables lose some clones; where checked, under half of the loss comes from unresolved V genes, and the rest has no known cause. V, J and clone size derive from that table, while D and trimming were established from the DNA sequence. Here the sample has approximately 180,000 clones; 85% to 95% occur a single time. The top ten hold around 0.072% of the sample.

The sequencing sample was made of naive CD4+ T cells sorted from blood. What this sample's cell subset or site label stands for: CD45RA+ positively selected. Rearrangement joined TRBV27 to TRBJ2-7, with a tentative D call of TRBD1 or TRBD2, each matching 5 bases. The TCR comes from a woman younger than 45 in good health. The CDR3 amino acid sequence is: CASSPRRDHYEQYF. At the DNA level, the sequence is TGTGCCAGCAGCCCCCGCAGGGACCACTACGAGCAGTACTTC.